This TCR beta chain was identified in a study of Graves' ophthalmopathy and Graves' hyperthyroidism. The V gene lost 3 bases and the J gene lost 5 bases, with 20 bases spanning the gap. Germline loops: CDR1 SGHNT, CDR2 YYREEE (reference sequence). The CDR3 covers 16 residues. This clonotype was picked up many times. Its target is not known. General study results and limits: The model forecast ophthalmopathy progression, reaching under 71% sensitivity and 72% to 80% specificity.

Amplified material comprised TCR beta CDR3 regions derived from RNA transcripts. First-round RT-PCR with HTBI primers preceded a second-round multiplex PCR. TCRdb passed the multiplex PCR reads through MiXCR, listing each CDR3 protein once. The sample lists roughly 400,000 distinct CDR3 sequences; about 16% were seen once. The chain uses TRBV5-4 and TRBJ2-5; unclear D gene. This TCR was recovered from a woman between 18 and 30 years old with Graves' ophthalmopathy. Input material: peripheral blood. Here the CDR3 reads CASSSKRVVVRETQYF. The CDR3 region has the DNA TGTGCCAGCAGCTCCAAAAGGGTGGTGGTTAGGGAGACCCAGTACTTC.